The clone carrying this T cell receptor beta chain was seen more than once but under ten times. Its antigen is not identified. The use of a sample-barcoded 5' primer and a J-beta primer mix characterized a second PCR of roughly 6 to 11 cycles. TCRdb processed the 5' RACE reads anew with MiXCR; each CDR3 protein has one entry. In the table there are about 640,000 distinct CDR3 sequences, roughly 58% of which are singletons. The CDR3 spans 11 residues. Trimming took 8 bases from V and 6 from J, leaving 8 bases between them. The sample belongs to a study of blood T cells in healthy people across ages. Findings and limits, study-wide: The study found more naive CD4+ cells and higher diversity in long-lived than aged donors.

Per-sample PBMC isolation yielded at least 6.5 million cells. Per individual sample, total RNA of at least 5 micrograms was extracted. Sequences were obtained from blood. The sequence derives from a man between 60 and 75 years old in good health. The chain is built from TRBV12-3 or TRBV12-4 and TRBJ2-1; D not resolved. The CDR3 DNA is TGTGCCAGCGGCTTTCTCAATGAGCAGTTCTTC. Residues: CASGFLNEQFF.